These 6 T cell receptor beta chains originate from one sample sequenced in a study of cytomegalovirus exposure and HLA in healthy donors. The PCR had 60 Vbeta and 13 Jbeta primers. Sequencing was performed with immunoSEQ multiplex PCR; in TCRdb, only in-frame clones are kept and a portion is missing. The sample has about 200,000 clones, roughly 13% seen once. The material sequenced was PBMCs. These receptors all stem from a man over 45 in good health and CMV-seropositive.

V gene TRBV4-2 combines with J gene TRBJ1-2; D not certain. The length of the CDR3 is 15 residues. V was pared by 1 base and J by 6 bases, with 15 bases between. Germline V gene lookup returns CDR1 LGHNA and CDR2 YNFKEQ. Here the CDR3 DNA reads TGTGCCAGCAGCCAAGGCCCCGACTCTCGCGATGGCTACACCTTC. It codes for CASSQGPDSRDGYTF.

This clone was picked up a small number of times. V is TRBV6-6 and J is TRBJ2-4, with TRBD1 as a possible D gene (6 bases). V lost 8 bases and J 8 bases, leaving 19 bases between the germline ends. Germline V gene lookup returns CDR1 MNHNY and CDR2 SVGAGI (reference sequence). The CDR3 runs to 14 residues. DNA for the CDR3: TGTGCCAGCTACCCACAGGGCAGGCAGGACATTCAGTACTTC. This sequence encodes CASYPQGRQDIQYF.

The CDR3 sequence: CSVQQKEGTEAFF. The DNA for the CDR3 is TGCAGCGTGCAACAGAAGGAGGGCACTGAAGCTTTCTTT. This chain links TRBV29-1 with TRBJ1-1, with unresolved D. Germline V gene sequence: CDR1 SQVTM, CDR2 ANQGSEA. Trimming took 6 bases from V and 4 from J, leaving 15 bases between them. The length of the CDR3 is 13 residues.

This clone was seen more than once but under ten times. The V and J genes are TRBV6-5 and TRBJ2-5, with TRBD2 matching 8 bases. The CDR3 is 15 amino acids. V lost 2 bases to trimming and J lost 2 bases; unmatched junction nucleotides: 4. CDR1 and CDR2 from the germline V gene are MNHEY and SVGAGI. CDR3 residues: CASSYTGGGQETQYF. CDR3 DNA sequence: TGTGCCAGCAGTTACACCGGCGGGGGGCAAGAGACCCAGTACTTC.

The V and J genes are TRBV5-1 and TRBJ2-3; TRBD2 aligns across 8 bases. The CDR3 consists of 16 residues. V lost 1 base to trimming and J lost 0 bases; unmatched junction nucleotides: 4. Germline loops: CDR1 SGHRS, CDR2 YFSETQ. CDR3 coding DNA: TGCGCCAGCAGCTTGATTGGCGGGGGGAGCACAGATACGCAGTATTTT. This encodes CASSLIGGGSTDTQYF.

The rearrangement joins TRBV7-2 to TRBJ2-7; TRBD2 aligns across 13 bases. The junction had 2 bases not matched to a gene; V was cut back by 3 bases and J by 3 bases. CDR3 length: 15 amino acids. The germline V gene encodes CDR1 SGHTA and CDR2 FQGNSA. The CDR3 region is CASSFRLAGGYEQYV. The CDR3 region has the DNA TGTGCCAGCAGCTTTAGACTAGCGGGGGGCTACGAGCAGTACGTC.